Following are 3 T cell receptor beta chains from one sample sequenced in a study of molecular identifiers for immune sequencing clone quantification. TCRdb re-called the PCR reads with MiXCR, one entry per CDR3 protein. The sample yields hundreds of thousands of distinct CDR3 sequences, 24% seen once. The sequenced material came from naive CD8+ T cells from blood, with Jurkat cell RNA spiked in. Sample subset: FACS-sorted CD8+CD4-CCR7+CD45RA+ naive T cells. Receptor source: a human donor in good health. Some libraries in this study had Jurkat cell RNA spiked in.

A single count supports this clonotype. A much larger clone is a single base away; this may be a read error. V and J are TRBV7-2 and TRBJ2-1; D is uncertain. In germline, CDR1 is SGHTA, CDR2 FQGNSA. The CDR3 length is 14 residues. Trimming left V 7 bases short and J 5 bases short, with 15 bases between. The CDR3 nucleotides read TGTGCCAGCAACCCCGGGCCCCGGGACAATGAGCAGTTCTTC. Translation: CASNPGPRDNEQFF.

The chain couples TRBV12-5 to TRBJ1-1; D is possibly TRBD1 (5 bases). This CDR3 has 15 amino acids. Trimming removed 3 bases from V and 3 bases from J, with 14 bases in between. CDR1 and CDR2 (germline): LGHNT, FRNRAP. The chain's CDR3 is CASGLSRGGDTEAFF. In DNA form, the CDR3 reads TGTGCTAGTGGTTTATCAAGGGGCGGAGACACTGAAGCTTTCTTT.

The sample holds many counts of this clonotype. This chain links TRBV30 with TRBJ1-1, with D possibly being TRBD1 (6 bases). Trimming stripped 2 bases from V and 5 bases from J, with 12 bases between. The V gene's germline CDR1 is GTSNPN and CDR2 SVGIG (reference sequence). The CDR3 spans 13 residues. CDR3 loop: CAWSQGFRTEAFF. The CDR3 DNA follows: TGTGCCTGGAGTCAGGGGTTTCGAACTGAAGCTTTCTTT.